The rows below give T cell receptor beta chains drawn from one sample of a study of blood T cell repertoires in COVID-19. Generated by immunoSEQ multiplex PCR, the TCRdb table keeps only in-frame clones and is missing some. Of around 300,000 clones listed, almost 85% are singletons. Input material: peripheral blood. All receptors come from a human donor in a cohort sampled during active COVID-19. Both conserved end residues are part of each CDR3. A D gene is named only where the DNA matches it firmly. Clone size is not always given. Where it is, it says once, few, many or a class for expanded clones.

d_call j_call v_call clone_size cdr3_aa cdr3_nt
NA TRBJ1-2 TRBV6-1 many CASSEVGRGRGYTF TGTGCCAGCAGTGAAGTAGGACGGGGAAGAGGCTACACCTTC
TRBD1 TRBJ2-6 TRBV19 NA CASSITGARTSGANVLTF TGTGCCAGTAGTATAACAGGGGCGAGAACCTCTGGGGCCAACGTCCTGACTTTC
TRBD1 TRBJ1-5 TRBV6-5 once CASTRGFNQPQHF TGTGCCAGCACCAGGGGGTTTAATCAGCCCCAGCATTTT
NA TRBJ1-1 TRBV20-1 NA CSAITGRAFF TGCAGTGCTATTACAGGTAGAGCTTTCTTT
NA TRBJ2-2 TRBV24-1 once CATRSLGGETGELFF TGTGCCACCAGGAGTCTGGGGGGTGAAACCGGGGAGCTGTTTTTT
NA TRBJ1-6 TRBV2 NA CASIIRVNSPLHF TGTGCCAGTATTATTCGAGTAAATTCACCCCTCCACTTT
NA TRBJ2-7 TRBV7-9 NA CASSQRGGEQYF TGTGCCAGCAGCCAACGGGGAGGCGAGCAGTACTTC
NA TRBJ1-1 TRBV11-3 NA CASSLAGEGNTEAFF TGTGCCAGCAGCTTAGCAGGCGAAGGGAACACTGAAGCTTTCTTT
TRBD1 TRBJ1-5 TRBV30 NA CAWSVQSGGGGRNQPQHF TGTGCCTGGAGTGTACAATCAGGAGGGGGCGGTCGCAATCAGCCCCAGCATTTT
NA TRBJ1-5 TRBV7-2 NA CASSPDPRVRSNQPQHF TGTGCCAGCAGCCCAGACCCCAGGGTCCGGAGCAATCAGCCCCAGCATTTT
NA TRBJ2-7 TRBV10-3 NA CATGPRSGDEQYF TGTGCCACTGGCCCCAGATCGGGGGACGAGCAGTACTTC
TRBD1 TRBJ1-4 TRBV30 NA CAWSVGRTGVDEKLFF TGTGCCTGGAGTGTAGGGAGGACAGGGGTCGATGAAAAACTGTTTTTT
TRBD1 TRBJ2-2 TRBV19 NA CASAGQGPRDTGELFF TGTGCCAGTGCTGGACAGGGCCCAAGGGACACCGGGGAGCTGTTTTTT
NA TRBJ1-1 TRBV12-1 many CASSIFSGQGLNTEAFF TGTGCCAGCAGCATCTTTTCAGGACAGGGGTTGAACACTGAAGCTTTCTTT
TRBD1 TRBJ2-3 TRBV7-9 NA CASSLGAGGSDTQYF TGTGCCAGCAGCCTTGGGGCAGGGGGATCGGATACGCAGTATTTT
NA TRBJ1-2 TRBV18 NA CASSPDTALNYGYTF TGTGCCAGCTCACCAGATACAGCTCTTAACTATGGCTACACCTTC
TRBD2 TRBJ2-3 TRBV7-3 NA CASSIKAGGRDTQYF TGTGCCAGCAGCATTAAAGCGGGGGGGCGAGATACGCAGTATTTT